This TCR beta chain stems from a study of shared clonotypes between healthy human individuals. The method was immunoSEQ multiplex PCR; TCRdb's version includes in-frame clones alone and lacks a portion of them. The table has about 580,000 clones, about 98% seen once. Trimming took 2 bases from V and 2 from J; bases not matched to a gene: 9. The CDR3 runs to 16 residues. Per germline, CDR1 SQVTM and CDR2 ANQGSEA. CD45RO-negative CD8 cells positively selected for CCR7 made up the naive population, which excluded terminally differentiated effector memory CD45RA+ cells. What was sequenced was naive CD8+ T cells sorted from blood. The chain uses TRBV29-1 and TRBJ2-1, with 7 positions matching TRBD1. This receptor was obtained from a man aged 25 to 40 in good health. The CDR3 protein is CSVELFTTGTYNEQFF. CDR3 DNA sequence: TGCAGCGTTGAACTTTTCACGACAGGGACCTACAATGAGCAGTTCTTC.